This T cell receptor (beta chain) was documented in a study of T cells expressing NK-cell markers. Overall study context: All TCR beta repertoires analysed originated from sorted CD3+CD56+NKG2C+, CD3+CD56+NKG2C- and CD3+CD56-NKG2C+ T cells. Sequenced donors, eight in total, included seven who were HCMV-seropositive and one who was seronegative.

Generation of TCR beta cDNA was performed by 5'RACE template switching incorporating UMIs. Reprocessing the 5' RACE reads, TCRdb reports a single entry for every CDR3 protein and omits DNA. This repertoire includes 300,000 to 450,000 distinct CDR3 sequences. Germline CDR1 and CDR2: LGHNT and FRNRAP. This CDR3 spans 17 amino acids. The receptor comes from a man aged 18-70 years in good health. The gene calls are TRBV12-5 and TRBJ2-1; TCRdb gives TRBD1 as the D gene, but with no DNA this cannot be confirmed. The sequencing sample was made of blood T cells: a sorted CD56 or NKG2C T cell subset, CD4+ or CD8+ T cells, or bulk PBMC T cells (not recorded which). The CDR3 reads CASGLPRTGKSYNEQFF.